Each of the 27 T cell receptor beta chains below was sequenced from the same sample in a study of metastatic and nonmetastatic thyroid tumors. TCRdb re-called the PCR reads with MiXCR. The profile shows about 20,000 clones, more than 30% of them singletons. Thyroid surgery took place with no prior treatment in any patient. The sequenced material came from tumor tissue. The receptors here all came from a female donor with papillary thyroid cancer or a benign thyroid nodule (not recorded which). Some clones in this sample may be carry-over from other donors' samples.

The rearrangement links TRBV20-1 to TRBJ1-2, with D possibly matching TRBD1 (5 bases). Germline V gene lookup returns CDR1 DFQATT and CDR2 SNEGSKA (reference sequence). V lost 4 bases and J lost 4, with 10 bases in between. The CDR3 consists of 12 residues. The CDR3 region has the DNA TGCAGTGCTAATAGACAGAGCTATGGCTACACCTTC. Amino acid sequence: CSANRQSYGYTF.

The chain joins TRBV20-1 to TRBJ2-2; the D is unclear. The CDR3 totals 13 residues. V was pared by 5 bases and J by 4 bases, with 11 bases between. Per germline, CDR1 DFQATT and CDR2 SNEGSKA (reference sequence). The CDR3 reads CSAEPWGTGELFF. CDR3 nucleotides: TGCAGTGCTGAGCCATGGGGCACCGGGGAGCTGTTTTTT.

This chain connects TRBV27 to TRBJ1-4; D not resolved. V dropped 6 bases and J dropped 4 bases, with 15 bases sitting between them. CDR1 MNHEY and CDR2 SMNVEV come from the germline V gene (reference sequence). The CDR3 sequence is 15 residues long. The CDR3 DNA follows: TGTGCCAGCAGACTAAGTACGGTGCTTAATGAAAAACTGTTTTTT. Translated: CASRLSTVLNEKLFF.

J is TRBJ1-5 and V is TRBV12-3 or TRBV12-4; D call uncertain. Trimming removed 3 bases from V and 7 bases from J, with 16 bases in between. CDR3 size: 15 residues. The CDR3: CASSLNQRVEQPQHF. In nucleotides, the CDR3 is TGTGCCAGCAGTTTGAATCAGCGGGTAGAGCAGCCCCAGCATTTT.

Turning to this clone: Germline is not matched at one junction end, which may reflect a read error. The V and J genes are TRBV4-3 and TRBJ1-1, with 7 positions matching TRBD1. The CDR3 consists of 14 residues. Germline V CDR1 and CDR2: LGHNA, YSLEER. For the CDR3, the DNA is TGCGACAGCAGCCGAATCCTGACAGGGACTGAAGCTTTCTTT. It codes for CDSSRILTGTEAFF.

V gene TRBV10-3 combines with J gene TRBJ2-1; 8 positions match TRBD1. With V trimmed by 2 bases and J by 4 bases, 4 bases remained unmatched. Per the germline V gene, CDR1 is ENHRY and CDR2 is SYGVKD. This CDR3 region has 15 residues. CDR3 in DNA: TGTGCCATCAGTGAGACCCGACAGGGGTACAATGAGCAGTTCTTC. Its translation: CAISETRQGYNEQFF.

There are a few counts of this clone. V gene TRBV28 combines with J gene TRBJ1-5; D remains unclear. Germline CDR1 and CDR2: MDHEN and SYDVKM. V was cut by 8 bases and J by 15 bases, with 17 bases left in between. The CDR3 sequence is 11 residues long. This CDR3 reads CASFEGRRRHF. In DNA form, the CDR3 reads TGTGCCAGCTTTGAAGGACGAAGACGGCATTTT.

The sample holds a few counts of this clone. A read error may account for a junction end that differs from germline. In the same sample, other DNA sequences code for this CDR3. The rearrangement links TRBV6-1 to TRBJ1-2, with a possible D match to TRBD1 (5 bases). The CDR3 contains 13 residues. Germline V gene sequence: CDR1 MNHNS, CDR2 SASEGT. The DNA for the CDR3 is TGTGCTAGCAGTCGGACATCCGCCTATGGCTACACCTTC. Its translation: CASSRTSAYGYTF.

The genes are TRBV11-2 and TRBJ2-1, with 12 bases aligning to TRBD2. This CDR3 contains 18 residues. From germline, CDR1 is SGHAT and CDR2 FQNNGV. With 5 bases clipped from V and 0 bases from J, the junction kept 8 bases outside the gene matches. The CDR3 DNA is TGTGCCAGCAGCGTCGCTAGCGGGAGGGCCAACTCCTACAATGAGCAGTTCTTC. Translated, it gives CASSVASGRANSYNEQFF. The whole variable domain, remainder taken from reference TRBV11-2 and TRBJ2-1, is EAGVAQSPRYKIIEKRQSVAFWCNPISGHATLYWYQQILGQGPKLLIQFQNNGVVDDSQLPKDRFSAERLKGVDSTLKIQPAKLEDSAVYLCASSVASGRANSYNEQFFGPGTRLTVL.

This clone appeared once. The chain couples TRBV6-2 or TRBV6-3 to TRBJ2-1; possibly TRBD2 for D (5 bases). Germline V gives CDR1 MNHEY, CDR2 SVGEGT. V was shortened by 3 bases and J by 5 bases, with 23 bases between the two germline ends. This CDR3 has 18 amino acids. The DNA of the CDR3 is TGTGCCAGCAGTTATCCGCCCCAGACTATTCGCAGCCACAATGAGCAGTTCTTC. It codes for CASSYPPQTIRSHNEQFF.

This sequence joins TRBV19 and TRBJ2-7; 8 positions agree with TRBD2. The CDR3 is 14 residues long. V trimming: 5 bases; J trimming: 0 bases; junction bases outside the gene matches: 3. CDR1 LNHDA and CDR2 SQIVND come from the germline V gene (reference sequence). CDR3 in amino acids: CASSRREGSYEQYF. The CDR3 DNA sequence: TGTGCCAGTAGTCGTCGGGAGGGCTCCTACGAGCAGTACTTC.

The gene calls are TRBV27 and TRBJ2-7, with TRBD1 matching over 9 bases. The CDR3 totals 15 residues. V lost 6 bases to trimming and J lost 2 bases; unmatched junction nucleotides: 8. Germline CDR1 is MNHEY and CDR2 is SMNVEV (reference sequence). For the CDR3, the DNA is TGTGCCAGCAGCCCTGACAGGGGGGGACCCTACGAGCAGTACTTC. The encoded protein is CASSPDRGGPYEQYF.

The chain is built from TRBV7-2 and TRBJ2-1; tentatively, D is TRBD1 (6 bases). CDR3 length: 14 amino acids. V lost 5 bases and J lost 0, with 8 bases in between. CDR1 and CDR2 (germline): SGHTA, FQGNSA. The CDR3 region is CASSPQGSYNEQFF. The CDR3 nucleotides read TGTGCCAGCAGCCCACAGGGCTCCTACAATGAGCAGTTCTTC.

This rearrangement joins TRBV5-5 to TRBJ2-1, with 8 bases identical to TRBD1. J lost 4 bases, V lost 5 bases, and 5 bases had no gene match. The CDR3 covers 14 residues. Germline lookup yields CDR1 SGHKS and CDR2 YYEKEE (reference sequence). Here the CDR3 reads CASSLGTGYNEQFF. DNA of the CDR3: TGTGCCAGCAGTCTCGGGACAGGTTACAATGAGCAGTTCTTC.

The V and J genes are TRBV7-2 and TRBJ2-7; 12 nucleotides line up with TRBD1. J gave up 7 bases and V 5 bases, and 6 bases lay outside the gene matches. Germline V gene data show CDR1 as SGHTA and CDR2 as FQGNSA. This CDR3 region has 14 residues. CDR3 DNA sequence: TGTGCCAGCAGCCGGGGACAGGGGGCCCATGAGCAGTACTTC. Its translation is CASSRGQGAHEQYF.

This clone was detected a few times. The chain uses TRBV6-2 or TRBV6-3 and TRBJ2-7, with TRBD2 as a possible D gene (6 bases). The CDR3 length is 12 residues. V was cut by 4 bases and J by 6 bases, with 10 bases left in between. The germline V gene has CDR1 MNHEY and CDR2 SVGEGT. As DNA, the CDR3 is TGTGCCAGCAGTTTGGGACTCTCCGAGCAGTACTTC. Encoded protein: CASSLGLSEQYF.

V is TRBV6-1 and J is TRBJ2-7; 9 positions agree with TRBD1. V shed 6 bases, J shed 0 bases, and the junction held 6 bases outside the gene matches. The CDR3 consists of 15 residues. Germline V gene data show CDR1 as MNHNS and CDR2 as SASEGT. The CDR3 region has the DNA TGTGCCAGCAGCGTTACAGGGGGCAGCTCCTACGAGCAGTACTTC. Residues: CASSVTGGSSYEQYF.

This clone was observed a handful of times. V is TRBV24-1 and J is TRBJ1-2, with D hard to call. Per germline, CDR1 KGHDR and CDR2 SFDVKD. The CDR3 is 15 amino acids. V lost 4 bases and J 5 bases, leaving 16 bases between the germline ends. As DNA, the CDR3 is TGTGCCACCAGTGAGGCAGGACGGACCGTTTATGGCTACACCTTC. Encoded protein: CATSEAGRTVYGYTF.

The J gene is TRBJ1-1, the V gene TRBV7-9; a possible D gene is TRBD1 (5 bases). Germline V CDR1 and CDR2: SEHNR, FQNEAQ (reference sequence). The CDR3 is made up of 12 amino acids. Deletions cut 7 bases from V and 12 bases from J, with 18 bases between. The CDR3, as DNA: TGTGCCAGCACCCATTCGGGGACGGATTCTTTCTTT. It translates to CASTHSGTDSFF.

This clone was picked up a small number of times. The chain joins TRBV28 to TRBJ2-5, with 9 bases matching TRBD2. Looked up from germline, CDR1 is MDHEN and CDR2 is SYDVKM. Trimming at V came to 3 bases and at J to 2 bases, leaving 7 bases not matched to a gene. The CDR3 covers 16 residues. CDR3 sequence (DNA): TGTGCCAGCAGTTTGGGAGGTAGCGGGGGACAAGAGACCCAGTACTTC. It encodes CASSLGGSGGQETQYF.

The DNA of the CDR3 is TGTGCCAGCAGCTCCGGGTGGGGCAGGGGCAACACTGAAGCTTTCTTT. Its protein is CASSSGWGRGNTEAFF. The gene calls are TRBV6-9 and TRBJ1-1, with a possible D match to TRBD1 (6 bases). The V end was cut by 6 bases, the J end by 2 bases, with 19 bases between. This CDR3 contains 16 residues. Germline lookup yields CDR1 MNHGY and CDR2 SVAAGI.

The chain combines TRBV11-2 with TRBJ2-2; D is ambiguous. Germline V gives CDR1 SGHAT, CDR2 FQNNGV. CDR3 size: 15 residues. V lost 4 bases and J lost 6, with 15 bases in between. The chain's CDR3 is CASSSQITTAGELFF. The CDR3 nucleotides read TGTGCCAGCAGCTCTCAAATTACAACAGCCGGGGAGCTGTTTTTT.

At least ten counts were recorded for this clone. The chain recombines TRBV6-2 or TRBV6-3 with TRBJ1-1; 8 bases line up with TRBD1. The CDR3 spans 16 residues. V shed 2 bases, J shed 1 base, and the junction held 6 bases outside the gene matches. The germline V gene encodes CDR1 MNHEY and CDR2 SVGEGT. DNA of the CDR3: TGTGCCAGCAGTTACGGGACAGGTTGGAGGAACACTGAAGCTTTCTTT. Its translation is CASSYGTGWRNTEAFF.

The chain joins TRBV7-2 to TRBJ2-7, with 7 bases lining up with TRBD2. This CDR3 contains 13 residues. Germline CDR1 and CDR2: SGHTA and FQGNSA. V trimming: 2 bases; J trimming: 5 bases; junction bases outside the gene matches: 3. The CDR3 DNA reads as TGTGCCAGCAGCTTATCGGGGGGTCACGAGCAGTACTTC. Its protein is CASSLSGGHEQYF.

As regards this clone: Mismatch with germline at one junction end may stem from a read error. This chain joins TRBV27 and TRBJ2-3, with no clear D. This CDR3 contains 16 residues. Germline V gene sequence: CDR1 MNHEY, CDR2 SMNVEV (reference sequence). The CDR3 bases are TGTGCCAGCGGTTTAAGTGAGCGACTGTTCACAGATACGCAGTATTTT. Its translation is CASGLSERLFTDTQYF.

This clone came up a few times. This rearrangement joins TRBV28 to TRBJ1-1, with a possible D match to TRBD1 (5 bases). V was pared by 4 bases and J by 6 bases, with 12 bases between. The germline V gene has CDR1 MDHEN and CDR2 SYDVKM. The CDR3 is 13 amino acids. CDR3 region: CASSSGQGSEAFF. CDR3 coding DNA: TGTGCCAGCAGTTCCGGACAAGGGTCTGAAGCTTTCTTT. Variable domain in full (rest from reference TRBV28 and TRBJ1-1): DVKVTQSSRYLVKRTGEKVFLECVQDMDHENMFWYRQDPGLGLRLIYFSYDVKMKEKGDIPEGYSVSREKKERFSLILESASTNQTSMYLCASSSGQGSEAFFGQGTRLTVV.

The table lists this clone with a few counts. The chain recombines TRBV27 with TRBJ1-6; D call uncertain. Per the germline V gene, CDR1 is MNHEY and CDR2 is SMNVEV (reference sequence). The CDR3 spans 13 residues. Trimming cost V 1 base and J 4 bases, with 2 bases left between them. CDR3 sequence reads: CASSLWYNSPLHF. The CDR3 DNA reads TGTGCCAGCAGTTTATGGTATAATTCACCCCTCCACTTT.